This passage covers 23 T cell receptor beta chains from one sample sequenced in a study of cytomegalovirus exposure and HLA in healthy donors. With 60 Vbeta and 13 Jbeta primers, the PCR was carried out. The data were produced by immunoSEQ multiplex PCR, yet TCRdb's version contains in-frame clones alone and is incomplete. The table lists 150,000 to 200,000 clones, roughly 79% of them singletons. The sequencing input was PBMCs. All receptors come from a woman aged 18-29 years in good health and CMV-seropositive.

This chain connects TRBV19 to TRBJ2-6; D unclear. The CDR3 consists of 15 residues. Trimming took off 3 bases at V and 1 base at J, with 7 bases between the two ends. The germline V gene has CDR1 LNHDA and CDR2 SQIVND (reference sequence). CDR3: CASSIPGSGANVLTF. The CDR3, as DNA: TGTGCCAGTAGTATCCCAGGTTCTGGGGCCAACGTCCTGACTTTC.

A single count supports this clone. This rearrangement joins TRBV15 to TRBJ2-5; TRBD2 agrees at 7 bases. This CDR3 is built from 15 residues. Per the germline V gene, CDR1 is LNHNV and CDR2 is YYDKDF (reference sequence). V shed 5 bases, J shed 9 bases, and the junction held 15 bases outside the gene matches. In DNA form, the CDR3 reads TGTGCCACCAGCGGAGCTAGCGGTGCGGGGAAGTCCCAGTACTTC. It specifies CATSGASGAGKSQYF.

The V gene is TRBV25-1, the J gene TRBJ2-1; D remains unclear. This CDR3 contains 13 residues. Germline V gene lookup returns CDR1 MGHDK and CDR2 SYGVNS. V shed 2 bases and J shed 4 bases, with 6 bases lying between them. CDR3 sequence (DNA): TGTGCCAGCAGTGAAGAACGGTACAATGAGCAGTTCTTC. Its translation is CASSEERYNEQFF.

This chain links TRBV9 with TRBJ2-3; TRBD2 matches at 10 bases. In germline, CDR1 is SGDLS, CDR2 YYNGEE. J lost 12 bases, V lost 0 bases, and 4 bases had no gene match. The CDR3 totals 13 residues. CDR3 sequence (DNA): TGTGCCAGCAGCGTAGAAGTAGCGGGAGGACAGTATTTT. Amino acids: CASSVEVAGGQYF.

This chain links TRBV5-1 with TRBJ1-6; TRBD1 agrees at 9 bases. The CDR3 covers 15 residues. The V and J ends lost 2 bases and 10 bases, in that order; junction bases with no gene match: 7. Germline values: CDR1 SGHRS, CDR2 YFSETQ. In DNA, the CDR3 is TGCGCCAGCAGCTTACGGACAGGGGAGGGATCACCCCTCCACTTT. Translated: CASSLRTGEGSPLHF. Variable domain in full (rest from reference TRBV5-1 and TRBJ1-6): KAGVTQTPRYLIKTRGQQVTLSCSPISGHRSVSWYQQTPGQGLQFLFEYFSETQRNKGNFPGRFSGRQFSNSRSEMNVSTLELGDSALYLCASSLRTGEGSPLHFGNGTRLTVT.

The chain carries TRBV7-2 and TRBJ2-3; 12 nucleotides match TRBD2. Germline-derived CDR1 and CDR2 are SGHTA and FQGNSA. The CDR3 runs to 16 residues. V trimming: 5 bases; J trimming: 4 bases; junction bases outside the gene matches: 7. The CDR3 nucleotides read TGTGCCAGCAGCACCCTAGCGGGGGGGTTTGCAGATACGCAGTATTTT. Translating it yields CASSTLAGGFADTQYF. The full variable domain, completed using reference TRBV7-2 and TRBJ2-3, is GAGVSQSPSNKVTEKGKDVELRCDPISGHTALYWYRQSLGQGLEFLIYFQGNSAPDKSGLPSDRFSAERTGGSVSTLTIQRTQQEDSAVYLCASSTLAGGFADTQYFGPGTRLTVL.

The V and J genes are TRBV9 and TRBJ2-1; 10 positions match TRBD2. Germline CDR1 reads SGDLS; CDR2 reads YYNGEE. CDR3 length: 17 residues. Trimming at V came to 4 bases and at J to 5 bases, leaving 12 bases not matched to a gene. The CDR3 nucleotides are TGTGCCAGCAGCCCCAAGGAGCGGGGGGGCCATAACAATGAGCAGTTCTTC. Protein sequence: CASSPKERGGHNNEQFF.

The chain employs TRBV7-9 and TRBJ1-5, with D perhaps matching TRBD1 (6 bases). This CDR3 spans 16 amino acids. The germline gives CDR1 SEHNR, CDR2 FQNEAQ (reference sequence). Trimming stripped 6 bases from V and 2 bases from J, with 17 bases between. The CDR3 DNA reads TGTGCCAGCAGTAAATGGTCCGCAGGGGGCAATCAGCCCCAGCATTTT. Its translation: CASSKWSAGGNQPQHF.

This clone was observed once. The genes are TRBV30 and TRBJ2-7; 8 nucleotides match TRBD1. The V segment lost 0 bases and the J segment 6 bases; nucleotides outside the gene matches: 7. The CDR3 runs to 14 residues. CDR1 and CDR2 from the germline V gene are GTSNPN and SVGIG (reference sequence). CDR3 in amino acids: CAWSVKGQASEQYF. CDR3 nucleotides: TGTGCCTGGAGTGTAAAGGGACAGGCCTCCGAGCAGTACTTC. The whole variable domain, filled in from reference TRBV30 and TRBJ2-7, reads SQTIHQWPATLVQPVGSPLSLECTVEGTSNPNLYWYRQAAGRGLQLLFYSVGIGQISSEVPQNLSASRPQDRQFILSSKKLLLSDSGFYLCAWSVKGQASEQYFGPGTRLTVT.

This chain links TRBV5-6 with TRBJ2-7; possible D gene TRBD1, 6 bases. V lost 0 bases and J 4 bases, leaving 17 bases between the germline ends. CDR3 length: 16 amino acids. The V gene's germline CDR1 is SGHDT and CDR2 YYEEEE. The CDR3 protein is CASSLGALGGGYEQYF. CDR3 DNA sequence: TGTGCCAGCAGCTTGGGGGCGTTAGGGGGTGGATACGAGCAGTACTTC.

This clone was picked up a small number of times. The V gene is TRBV7-2, the J gene TRBJ1-1; TRBD1 might be the D (6 bases). Germline lookup yields CDR1 SGHTA and CDR2 FQGNSA. Deletions cut 4 bases from V and 0 bases from J, with 12 bases between. The CDR3 is made up of 15 amino acids. CDR3 protein: CASSSRTEMNTEAFF. CDR3 nucleotides: TGTGCCAGCAGCTCTAGGACAGAGATGAACACTGAAGCTTTCTTT.

The genes are TRBV20-1 and TRBJ2-7, with TRBD2 as a possible D gene (5 bases). The CDR3 totals 11 residues. Per germline, CDR1 DFQATT and CDR2 SNEGSKA (reference sequence). The ends were cut back, 6 bases at V and 2 bases at J, with 8 bases in the middle. CDR3 residues: CSAGRAYEQYF. As DNA, the CDR3 is TGCAGTGCCGGGCGGGCCTACGAGCAGTACTTC.

The V call is TRBV27, the J call TRBJ1-2; TRBD1 aligns across 11 bases. The CDR3 contains 15 residues. Trimming removed 5 bases from V and 2 bases from J; junction bases left unmatched: 4. CDR1 is MNHEY, CDR2 SMNVEV, per germline (reference sequence). The CDR3 is CASSRRTGGNYGYTF. The CDR3 nucleotides are TGTGCCAGCAGTCGCCGGACAGGGGGCAACTATGGCTACACCTTC.

This CDR3 reads CASSWGLAADTQYF. CDR3 nucleotide sequence: TGCGCCAGCTCTTGGGGACTAGCGGCAGATACGCAGTATTTT. The chain recombines TRBV10-1 with TRBJ2-3; TRBD2 aligns across 11 bases. V gave up 8 bases and J gave up 4 bases; unmatched junction bases: 5. The CDR3 runs 14 residues. CDR1 and CDR2 from the germline V gene are WNHNN and SYGVQD (reference sequence).

This chain connects TRBV5-6 to TRBJ1-2, with a weak D call TRBD1 (5 bases). Germline V gives CDR1 SGHDT, CDR2 YYEEEE. The length of the CDR3 is 16 residues. Trimming removed 2 bases from V and 4 bases from J, with 18 bases in between. CDR3 residues: CASSFSTGGGLYGYTF. In DNA, the CDR3 is TGTGCCAGCAGCTTTAGTACCGGGGGGGGACTCTATGGCTACACCTTC.

The count of this clone is one. V usage is TRBV6-1 and J usage is TRBJ2-7; tentative D call: TRBD1 (6 bases). The germline V gene has CDR1 MNHNS and CDR2 SASEGT. CDR3 length: 15 residues. Deletions cut 3 bases from V and 3 bases from J, with 15 bases between. The CDR3 loop is CASSDSGTRYYEQYF. CDR3 bases: TGTGCCAGCAGTGACTCCGGGACAAGATACTACGAGCAGTACTTC.

The CDR3 region is CAISEWWGGGMYEQYF. As DNA, the CDR3 is TGTGCCATCAGTGAGTGGTGGGGTGGGGGGATGTACGAGCAGTACTTC. This sequence joins TRBV10-3 and TRBJ2-7; D perhaps matches TRBD2 (6 bases). Germline CDR1 and CDR2: ENHRY and SYGVKD. The CDR3 consists of 16 residues. Trimming stripped 1 base from V and 4 bases from J, with 17 bases between.

The chain uses TRBV11-2 and TRBJ1-3; 7 bases line up with TRBD1. J gave up 2 bases and V 4 bases, and 17 bases lay outside the gene matches. CDR1 and CDR2 (germline): SGHAT, FQNNGV. The CDR3 has 19 amino acids. In DNA, the CDR3 is TGTGCCAGCAGCTCCCTGAAAGAGAAACAGGGGAGAACTGGAAACACCATATATTTT. The encoded protein is CASSSLKEKQGRTGNTIYF. Looking up the rest from reference TRBV11-2 and TRBJ1-3 gives the full variable domain: EAGVAQSPRYKIIEKRQSVAFWCNPISGHATLYWYQQILGQGPKLLIQFQNNGVVDDSQLPKDRFSAERLKGVDSTLKIQPAKLEDSAVYLCASSSLKEKQGRTGNTIYFGEGSWLTVV.

This chain links TRBV7-2 with TRBJ2-3; D is perhaps TRBD2 (7 bases). Per the germline V gene, CDR1 is SGHTA and CDR2 is FQGNSA. The CDR3 is 18 amino acids. V lost 3 bases and J 3 bases, leaving 22 bases between the germline ends. The chain's CDR3 is CASSLRGGGADTTDTQYF. The CDR3 nucleotides are TGTGCCAGCAGCTTGCGGGGAGGGGGAGCGGACACAACAGATACGCAGTATTTT. The full variable domain, with the rest looked up from reference TRBV7-2 and TRBJ2-3, is GAGVSQSPSNKVTEKGKDVELRCDPISGHTALYWYRQSLGQGLEFLIYFQGNSAPDKSGLPSDRFSAERTGGSVSTLTIQRTQQEDSAVYLCASSLRGGGADTTDTQYFGPGTRLTVL.

This clone was seen just once. The genes are TRBV7-7 and TRBJ2-1; 9 positions agree with TRBD1. CDR3 length: 14 amino acids. Germline-derived CDR1 and CDR2 are SSHAT and FNYEAQ (reference sequence). V shed 5 bases, J shed 7 bases, and the junction held 6 bases outside the gene matches. The CDR3 reads CASSRDRVSNEQFF. The CDR3 DNA is TGTGCCAGCAGCCGGGACAGGGTTTCTAATGAGCAGTTCTTC.

The chain uses TRBV7-2 and TRBJ2-2; the D is unclear. CDR1 is SGHTA, CDR2 FQGNSA, per germline. Trimming pared 1 base from V and 7 bases from J, leaving 4 bases between. The CDR3 extends over 12 amino acids. CDR3 region: CASSLVIGELFF. The CDR3, as DNA: TGTGCCAGCAGCTTAGTAATCGGGGAGCTGTTTTTT.

Of note for this clone: Other DNA sequences in the sample encode the same CDR3. J is TRBJ2-2 and V is TRBV2; tentatively, D is TRBD1 (6 bases). The germline V gene has CDR1 SNHLY and CDR2 FYNNEI. The CDR3 has 14 residues. Trimming cost V 6 bases and J 2 bases, with 10 bases left between them. CDR3 sequence (DNA): TGTGCCAGCAGGTCGGGACAAAACACCGGGGAGCTGTTTTTT. It specifies CASRSGQNTGELFF. Filled out from reference TRBV2 and TRBJ2-2, the complete variable domain reads EPEVTQTPSHQVTQMGQEVILRCVPISNHLYFYWYRQILGQKVEFLVSFYNNEISEKSEIFDDQFSVERPDGSNFTLKIRSTKLEDSAMYFCASRSGQNTGELFFGEGSRLTVL.

This chain uses TRBV7-6 with TRBJ2-2; 7 bases are shared with TRBD1. The V and J ends lost 6 bases and 13 bases, in that order; junction bases with no gene match: 17. Germline V CDR1 and CDR2: SGHVS, FNYEAQ. The CDR3 consists of 15 residues. CDR3 in amino acids: CASSPPPQGQRVLFF. The CDR3 nucleotides are TGTGCCAGCAGTCCGCCACCACAGGGGCAGCGCGTGCTGTTTTTT.